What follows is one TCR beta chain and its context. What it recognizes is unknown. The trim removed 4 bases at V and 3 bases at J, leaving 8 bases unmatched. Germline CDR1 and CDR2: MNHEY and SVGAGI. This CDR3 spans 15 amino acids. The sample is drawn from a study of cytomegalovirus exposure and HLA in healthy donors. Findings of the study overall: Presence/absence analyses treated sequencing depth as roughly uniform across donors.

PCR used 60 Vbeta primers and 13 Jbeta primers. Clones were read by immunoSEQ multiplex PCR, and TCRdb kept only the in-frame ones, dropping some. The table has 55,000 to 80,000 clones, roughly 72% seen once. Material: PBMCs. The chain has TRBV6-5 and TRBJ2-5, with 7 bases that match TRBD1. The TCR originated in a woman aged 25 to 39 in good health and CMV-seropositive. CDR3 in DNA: TGTGCCAGCAGTTCGGGACAGCCTGGGAAAGAGACCCAGTACTTC. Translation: CASSSGQPGKETQYF.